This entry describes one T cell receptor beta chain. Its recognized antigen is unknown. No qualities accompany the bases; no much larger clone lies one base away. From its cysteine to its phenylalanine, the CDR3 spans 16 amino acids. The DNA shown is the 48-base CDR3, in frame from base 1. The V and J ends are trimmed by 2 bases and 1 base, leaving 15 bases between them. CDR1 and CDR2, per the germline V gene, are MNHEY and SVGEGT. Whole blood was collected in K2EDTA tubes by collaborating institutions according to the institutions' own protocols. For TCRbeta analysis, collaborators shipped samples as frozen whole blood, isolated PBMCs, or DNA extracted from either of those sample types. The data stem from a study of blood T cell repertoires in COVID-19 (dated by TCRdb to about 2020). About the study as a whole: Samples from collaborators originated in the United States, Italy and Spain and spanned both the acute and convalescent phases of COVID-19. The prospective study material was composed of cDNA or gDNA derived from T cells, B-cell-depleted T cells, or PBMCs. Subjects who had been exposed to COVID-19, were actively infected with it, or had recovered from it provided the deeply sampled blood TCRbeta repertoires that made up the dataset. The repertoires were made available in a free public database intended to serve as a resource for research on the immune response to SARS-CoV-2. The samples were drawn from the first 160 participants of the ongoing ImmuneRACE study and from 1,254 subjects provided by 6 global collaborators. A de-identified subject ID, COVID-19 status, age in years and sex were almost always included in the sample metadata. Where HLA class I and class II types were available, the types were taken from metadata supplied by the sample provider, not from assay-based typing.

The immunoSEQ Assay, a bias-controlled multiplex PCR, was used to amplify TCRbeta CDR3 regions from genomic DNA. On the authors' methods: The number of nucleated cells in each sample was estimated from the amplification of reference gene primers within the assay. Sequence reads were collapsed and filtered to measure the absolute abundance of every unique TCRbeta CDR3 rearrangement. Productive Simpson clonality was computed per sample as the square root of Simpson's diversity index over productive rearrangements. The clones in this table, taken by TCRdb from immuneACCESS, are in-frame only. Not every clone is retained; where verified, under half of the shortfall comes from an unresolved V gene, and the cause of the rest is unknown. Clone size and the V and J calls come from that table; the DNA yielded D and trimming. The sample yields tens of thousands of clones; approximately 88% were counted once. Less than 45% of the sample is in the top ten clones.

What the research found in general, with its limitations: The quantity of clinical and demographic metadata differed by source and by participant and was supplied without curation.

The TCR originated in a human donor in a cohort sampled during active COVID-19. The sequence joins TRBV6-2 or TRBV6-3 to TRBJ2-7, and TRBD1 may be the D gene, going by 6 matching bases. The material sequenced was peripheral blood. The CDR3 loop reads CASSYGVGARSYEQYF. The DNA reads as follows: TGTGCCAGCAGTTACGGAGTGGGGGCCCGATCCTACGAGCAGTACTTC.